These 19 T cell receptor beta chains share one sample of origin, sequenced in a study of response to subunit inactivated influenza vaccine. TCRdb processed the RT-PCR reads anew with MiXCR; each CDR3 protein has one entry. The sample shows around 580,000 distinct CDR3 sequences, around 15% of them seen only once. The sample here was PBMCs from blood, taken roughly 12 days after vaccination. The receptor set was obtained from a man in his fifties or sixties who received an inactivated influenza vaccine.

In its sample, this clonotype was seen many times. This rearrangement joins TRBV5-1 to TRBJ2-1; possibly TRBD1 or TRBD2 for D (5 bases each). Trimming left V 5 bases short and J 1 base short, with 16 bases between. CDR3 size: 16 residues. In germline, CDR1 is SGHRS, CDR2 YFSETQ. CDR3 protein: CASRPFEGPSYNEQFF. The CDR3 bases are TGCGCCAGCAGACCCTTTGAGGGACCTTCCTACAATGAGCAGTTCTTC.

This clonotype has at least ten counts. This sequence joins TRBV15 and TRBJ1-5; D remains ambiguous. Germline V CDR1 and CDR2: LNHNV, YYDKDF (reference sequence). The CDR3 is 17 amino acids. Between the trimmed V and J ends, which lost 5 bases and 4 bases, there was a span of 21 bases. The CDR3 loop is CATSYGRNHGRNQPQHF. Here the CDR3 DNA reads TGTGCCACCAGCTACGGCAGGAACCACGGTCGGAATCAGCCCCAGCATTTT.

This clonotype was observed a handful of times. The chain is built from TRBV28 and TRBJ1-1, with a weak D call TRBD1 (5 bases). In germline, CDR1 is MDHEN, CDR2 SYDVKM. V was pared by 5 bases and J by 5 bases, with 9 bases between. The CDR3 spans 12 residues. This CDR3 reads CASSIQGTEAFF. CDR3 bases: TGTGCCAGCAGTATCCAGGGAACTGAAGCTTTCTTT.

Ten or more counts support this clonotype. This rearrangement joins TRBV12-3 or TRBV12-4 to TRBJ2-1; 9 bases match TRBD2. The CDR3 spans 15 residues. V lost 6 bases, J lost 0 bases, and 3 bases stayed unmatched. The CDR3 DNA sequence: TGTGCCAGCAGCTTTAGCGGGAGCTCCTACAATGAGCAGTTCTTC. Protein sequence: CASSFSGSSYNEQFF.

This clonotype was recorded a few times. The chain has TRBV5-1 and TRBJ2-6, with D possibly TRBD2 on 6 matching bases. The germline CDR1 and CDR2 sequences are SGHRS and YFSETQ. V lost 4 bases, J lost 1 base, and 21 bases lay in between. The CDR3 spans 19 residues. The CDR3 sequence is CASSTTGTLSLSGANVLTF. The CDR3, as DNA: TGCGCCAGCAGCACCACCGGGACTCTATCCCTTTCTGGGGCCAACGTCCTGACTTTC.

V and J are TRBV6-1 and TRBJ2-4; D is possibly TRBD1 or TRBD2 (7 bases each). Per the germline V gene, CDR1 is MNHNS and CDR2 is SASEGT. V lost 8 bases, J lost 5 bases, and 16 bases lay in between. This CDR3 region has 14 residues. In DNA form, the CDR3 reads TGTGCCAGCTCCAGGGGGGGAAACGAAAACATTCAGTACTTC. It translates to CASSRGGNENIQYF.

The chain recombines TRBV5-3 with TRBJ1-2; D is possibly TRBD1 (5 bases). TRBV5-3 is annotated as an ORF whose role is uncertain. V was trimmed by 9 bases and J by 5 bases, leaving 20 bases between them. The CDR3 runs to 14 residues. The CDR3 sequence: CAMGLATGGYGYTF. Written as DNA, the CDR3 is TGTGCCATGGGCTTGGCTACAGGTGGTTATGGCTACACCTTC.

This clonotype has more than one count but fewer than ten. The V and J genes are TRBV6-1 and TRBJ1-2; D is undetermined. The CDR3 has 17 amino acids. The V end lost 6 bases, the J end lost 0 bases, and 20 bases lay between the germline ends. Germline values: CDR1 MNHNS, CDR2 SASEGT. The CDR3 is CASSSRSRTVTNYGYTF. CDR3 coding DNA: TGTGCCAGCAGCTCACGTTCAAGGACCGTCACTAACTATGGCTACACCTTC.

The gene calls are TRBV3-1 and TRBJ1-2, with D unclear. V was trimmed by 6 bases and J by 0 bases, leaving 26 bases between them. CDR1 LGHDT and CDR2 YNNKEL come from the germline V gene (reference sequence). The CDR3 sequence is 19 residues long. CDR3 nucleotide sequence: TGTGCCAGCAGACACCCGGGCACCACGGGTTCTGGATCTAACTATGGCTACACCTTC. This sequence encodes CASRHPGTTGSGSNYGYTF. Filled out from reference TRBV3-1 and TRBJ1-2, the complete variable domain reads DTAVSQTPKYLVTQMGNDKSIKCEQNLGHDTMYWYKQDSKKFLKIMFSYNNKELIINETVPNRFSPKSPDKAHLNLHINSLELGDSAVYFCASRHPGTTGSGSNYGYTFGSGTRLTVV.

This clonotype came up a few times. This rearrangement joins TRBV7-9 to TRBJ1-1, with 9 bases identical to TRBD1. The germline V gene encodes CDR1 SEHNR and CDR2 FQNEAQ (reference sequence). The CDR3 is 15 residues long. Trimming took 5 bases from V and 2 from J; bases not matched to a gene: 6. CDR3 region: CASSAPGQGNTEAFF. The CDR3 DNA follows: TGTGCCAGCAGCGCACCGGGACAGGGCAACACTGAAGCTTTCTTT.

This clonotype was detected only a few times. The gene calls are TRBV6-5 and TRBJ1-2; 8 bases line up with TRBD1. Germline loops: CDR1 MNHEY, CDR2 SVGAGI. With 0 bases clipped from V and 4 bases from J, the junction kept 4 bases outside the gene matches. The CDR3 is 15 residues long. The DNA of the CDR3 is TGTGCCAGCAGTTACTCTTCAGGGGGCGGCTATGGCTACACCTTC. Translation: CASSYSSGGGYGYTF.

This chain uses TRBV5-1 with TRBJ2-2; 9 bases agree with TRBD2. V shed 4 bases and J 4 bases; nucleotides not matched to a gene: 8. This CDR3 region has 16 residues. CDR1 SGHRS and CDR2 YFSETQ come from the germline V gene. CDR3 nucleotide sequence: TGCGCCAGCAGCCCGGGCGGGGGGGCCGGCACCGGGGAGCTGTTTTTT. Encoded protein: CASSPGGGAGTGELFF.

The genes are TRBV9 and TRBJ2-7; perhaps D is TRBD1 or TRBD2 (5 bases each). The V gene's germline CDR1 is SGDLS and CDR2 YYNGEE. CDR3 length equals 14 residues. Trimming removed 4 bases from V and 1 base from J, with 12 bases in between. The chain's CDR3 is CASSPWDRSYEQYF. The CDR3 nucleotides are TGTGCCAGCAGCCCATGGGACCGATCCTACGAGCAGTACTTC. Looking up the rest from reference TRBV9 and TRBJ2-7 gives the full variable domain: DSGVTQTPKHLITATGQRVTLRCSPRSGDLSVYWYQQSLDQGLQFLIQYYNGEERAKGNILERFSAQQFPDLHSELNLSSLELGDSALYFCASSPWDRSYEQYFGPGTRLTVT.

The DNA for the CDR3 is TGCGCCAGCAGCGAGGGTAACAGGGCATACGAGCAGTACTTC. Protein: CASSEGNRAYEQYF. The chain has TRBV4-1 and TRBJ2-7, with a possible D match to TRBD1 (6 bases). The CDR3 totals 14 residues. Germline V CDR1 and CDR2: MGHRA, YSYEKL. The V gene lost 5 bases and the J gene lost 4 bases, with 15 bases spanning the gap.

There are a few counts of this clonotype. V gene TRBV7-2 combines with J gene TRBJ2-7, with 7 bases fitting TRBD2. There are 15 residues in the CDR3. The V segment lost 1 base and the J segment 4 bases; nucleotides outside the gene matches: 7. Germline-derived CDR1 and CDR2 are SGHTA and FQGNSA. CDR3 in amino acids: CASSLGRGSGYEQYF. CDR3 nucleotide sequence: TGTGCCAGCAGCTTAGGACGCGGGAGTGGGTACGAGCAGTACTTC.

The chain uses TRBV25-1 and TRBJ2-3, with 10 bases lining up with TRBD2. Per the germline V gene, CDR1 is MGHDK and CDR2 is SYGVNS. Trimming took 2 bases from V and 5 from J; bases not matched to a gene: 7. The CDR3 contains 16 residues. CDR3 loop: CASSEAQRGGGDTQYF. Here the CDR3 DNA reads TGTGCCAGCAGTGAAGCTCAGCGGGGGGGCGGAGATACGCAGTATTTT.

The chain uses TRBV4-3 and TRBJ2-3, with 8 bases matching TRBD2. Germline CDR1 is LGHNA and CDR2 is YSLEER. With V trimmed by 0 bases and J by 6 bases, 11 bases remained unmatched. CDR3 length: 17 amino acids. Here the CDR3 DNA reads TGCGCCAGCAGCCAAGATCAAAGCGGGAGTAGTTTTGATACGCAGTATTTT. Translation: CASSQDQSGSSFDTQYF.

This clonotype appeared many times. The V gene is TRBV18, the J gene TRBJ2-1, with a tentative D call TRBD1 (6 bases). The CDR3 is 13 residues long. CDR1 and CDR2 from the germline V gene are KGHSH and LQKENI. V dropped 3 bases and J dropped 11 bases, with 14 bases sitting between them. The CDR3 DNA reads TGTGCCAGCTCACCCTCATCACAGGGCCAGCAGTTCTTC. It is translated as CASSPSSQGQQFF.

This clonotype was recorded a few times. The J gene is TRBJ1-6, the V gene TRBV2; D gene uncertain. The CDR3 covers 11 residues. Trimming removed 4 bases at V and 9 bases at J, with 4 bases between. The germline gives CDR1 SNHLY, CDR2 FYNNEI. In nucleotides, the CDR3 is TGTGCCAGCAGTGGGAGTTCACCCCTCCACTTT. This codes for CASSGSSPLHF.